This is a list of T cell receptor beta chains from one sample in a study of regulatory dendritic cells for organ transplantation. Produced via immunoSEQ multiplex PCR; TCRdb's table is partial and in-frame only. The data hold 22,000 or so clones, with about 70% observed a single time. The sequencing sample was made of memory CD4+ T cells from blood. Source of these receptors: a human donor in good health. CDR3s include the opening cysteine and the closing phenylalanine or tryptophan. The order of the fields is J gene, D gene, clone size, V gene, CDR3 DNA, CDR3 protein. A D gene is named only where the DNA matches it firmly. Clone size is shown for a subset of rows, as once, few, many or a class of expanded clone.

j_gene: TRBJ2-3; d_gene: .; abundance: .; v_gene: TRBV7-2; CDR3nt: TGTGCCAGCAGACCTCTCGGAGGTGGGGATACGCAGTATTTT; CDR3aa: CASRPLGGGDTQYF
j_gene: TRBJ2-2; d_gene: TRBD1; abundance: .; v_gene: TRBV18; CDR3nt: TGTGCCAGCTCCCGACAGGGGGCGAACACCGGGGAGCTGTTTTTT; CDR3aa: CASSRQGANTGELFF
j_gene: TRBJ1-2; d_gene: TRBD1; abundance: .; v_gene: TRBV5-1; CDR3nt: TGCGCCAGCAGCTCCCTCGGACAGGGCTATGGCTACACCTTC; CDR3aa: CASSSLGQGYGYTF
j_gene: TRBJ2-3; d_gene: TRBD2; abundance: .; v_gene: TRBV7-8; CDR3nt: TGTGCCAGCAGCTTAGCCAGAGTTCTAGGACGGGGGGAGAGCACAGATACGCAGTATTTT; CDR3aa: CASSLARVLGRGESTDTQYF
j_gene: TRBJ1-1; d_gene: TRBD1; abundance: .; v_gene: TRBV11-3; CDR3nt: TGTGCCAGCAGCTTAGATTTGACAGGGGGTAACACTGAAGCTTTCTTT; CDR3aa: CASSLDLTGGNTEAFF
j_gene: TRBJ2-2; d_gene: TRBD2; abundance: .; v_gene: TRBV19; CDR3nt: TGTGCCAGTAGTATAGAACTCCAGCGGGGGGGCACCGGGGAGCTGTTTTTT; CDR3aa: CASSIELQRGGTGELFF
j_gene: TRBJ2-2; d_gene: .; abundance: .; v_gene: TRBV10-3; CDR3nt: TGTGCCACCGTCCAGGGTACGGACACCGGGGAGCTGTTTTTT; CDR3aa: CATVQGTDTGELFF
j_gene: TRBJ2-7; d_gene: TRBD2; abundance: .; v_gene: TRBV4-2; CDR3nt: TGTGCCAGCAGCCAAGTGGGGGGGGGTACCTACGAGCAGTACTTC; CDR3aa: CASSQVGGGTYEQYF
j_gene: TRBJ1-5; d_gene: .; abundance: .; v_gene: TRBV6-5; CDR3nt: TGTGCCAGCAGTTCTTTCAATCAGCCCCAGCATTTT; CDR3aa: CASSSFNQPQHF
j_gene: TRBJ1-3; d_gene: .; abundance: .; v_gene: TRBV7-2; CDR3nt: TGTGCCAGCAGGTCGTGGGAGGGAAGCAACACCATATATTTT; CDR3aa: CASRSWEGSNTIYF
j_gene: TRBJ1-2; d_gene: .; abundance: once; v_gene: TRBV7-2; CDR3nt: TGTGCCAGCAGCTTACCCCAGGACTATGGCTACACCTTC; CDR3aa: CASSLPQDYGYTF
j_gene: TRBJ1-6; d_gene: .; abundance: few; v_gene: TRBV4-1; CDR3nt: TGCGCCAGCAGCCAAGAAAACAGGGCCAACTATAATTCACCCCTCCACTTT; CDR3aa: CASSQENRANYNSPLHF
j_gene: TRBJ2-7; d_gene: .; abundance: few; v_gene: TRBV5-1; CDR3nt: TGCGCCAGCAGCTTGGGAGGACAGACTCTCCACGAGCAGTACTTC; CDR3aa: CASSLGGQTLHEQYF
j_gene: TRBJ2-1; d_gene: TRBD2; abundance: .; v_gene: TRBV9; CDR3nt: TGTGCCAGCAGCCGACTAGCGGGTGGCAATGAGCAGTTCTTC; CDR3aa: CASSRLAGGNEQFF
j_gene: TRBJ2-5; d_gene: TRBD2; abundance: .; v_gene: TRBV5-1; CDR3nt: TGCGCCAGCAGCAGGACTAGCGGGGAGGGAGAGACCCAGTACTTC; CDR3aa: CASSRTSGEGETQYF